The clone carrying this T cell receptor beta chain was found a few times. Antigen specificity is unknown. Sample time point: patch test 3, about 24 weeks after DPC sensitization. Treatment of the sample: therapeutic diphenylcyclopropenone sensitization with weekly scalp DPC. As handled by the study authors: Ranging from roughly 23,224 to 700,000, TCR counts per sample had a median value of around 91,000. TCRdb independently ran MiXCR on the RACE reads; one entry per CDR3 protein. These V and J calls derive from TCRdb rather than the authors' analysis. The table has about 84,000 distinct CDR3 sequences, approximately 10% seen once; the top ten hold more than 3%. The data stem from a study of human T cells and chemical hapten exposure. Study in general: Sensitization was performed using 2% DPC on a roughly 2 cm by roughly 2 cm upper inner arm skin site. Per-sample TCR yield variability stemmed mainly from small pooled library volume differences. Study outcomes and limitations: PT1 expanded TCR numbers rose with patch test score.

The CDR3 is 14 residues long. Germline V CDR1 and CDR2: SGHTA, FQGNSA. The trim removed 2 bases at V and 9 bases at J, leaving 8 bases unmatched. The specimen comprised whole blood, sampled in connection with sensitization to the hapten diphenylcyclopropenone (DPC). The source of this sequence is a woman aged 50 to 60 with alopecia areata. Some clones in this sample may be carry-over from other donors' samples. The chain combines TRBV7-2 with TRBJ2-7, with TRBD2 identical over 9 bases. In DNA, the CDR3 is TGTGCCAGCAGCTTACCGGGACTAGCCTCCGGGCAGTACTTC. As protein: CASSLPGLASGQYF. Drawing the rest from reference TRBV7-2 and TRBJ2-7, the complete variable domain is GAGVSQSPSNKVTEKGKDVELRCDPISGHTALYWYRQSLGQGLEFLIYFQGNSAPDKSGLPSDRFSAERTGGSVSTLTIQRTQQEDSAVYLCASSLPGLASGQYFGPGTRLTVT.